The clone carrying this TCR beta chain was observed once. Original methodology: Reference gene primer amplification in the assay estimated nucleated cell counts. The protocol was immunoSEQ multiplex PCR, while the TCRdb copy is restricted to in-frame clones and leaves out a portion. V and J calls plus clone size are reproduced from that table; the DNA served to infer D and trimming. The profile shows 30,000 to 40,000 clones, approximately 93% of them singletons. The data derive from a study of blood T cell repertoires in COVID-19. Study-wide background: Sites in the United States, Italy and Spain provided acute and convalescent COVID-19 samples. PBMCs, B-cell-depleted T cells, or T cells were the source of the cDNA or gDNA that made up the material.

The receptor was isolated from a male donor with active COVID-19. The sample comprised peripheral blood.

The CDR3 sequence: CASSLGQGGQETQYF. The CDR3 DNA sequence: TGCGCCAGCAGCCTAGGACAGGGTGGGCAAGAGACCCAGTACTTC. This chain uses TRBV5-1 with TRBJ2-5; 8 nucleotides match TRBD1. Trimming cost V 4 bases and J 2 bases; bases outside gene matches: 7. The CDR3 has 15 residues. Germline V gives CDR1 SGHRS, CDR2 YFSETQ.